The present entry profiles one T cell receptor beta chain with its context. The CDR3 is 16 residues long. Trimming removed 0 bases at V and 2 bases at J, with 12 bases between. Germline lookup yields CDR1 SGDLS and CDR2 YYNGEE. The data are from a study of shared clonotypes between healthy human individuals. Method: immunoSEQ multiplex PCR; TCRdb's copy keeps in-frame clones and lacks some. The sample records some 2,500,000 clones, 93% being singletons. This chain links TRBV9 with TRBJ2-1; the D gene is possibly TRBD1 (6 bases). Sequencing input: naive CD4+ T cells from PBMCs. Subset: CD45RA+ positively selected. The origin of this receptor is a man between 18 and 29 years old in good health. Some clones in this sample may be carry-over from other donors' samples. This CDR3 reads CASSVVSGAPYNEQFF. The CDR3 DNA reads TGTGCCAGCAGCGTAGTATCAGGGGCCCCCTACAATGAGCAGTTCTTC.